Listed here are 15 T cell receptor beta chains from one sample, sequenced in a study of shared clonotypes between healthy human individuals. Libraries were prepared by immunoSEQ multiplex PCR; TCRdb keeps only in-frame clonotypes and omits some of them. Seen here are hundreds of thousands of clones, around three quarters observed once, and the top ten hold more than 10%. Sequenced: PBMCs. The receptors were sampled from a middle-aged woman in good health. Some clones in this sample may be carry-over from other donors' samples.

As regards this clone: This may be a read error, as it is one base from a much larger clone. The chain uses TRBV11-2 and TRBJ2-5; 8 nucleotides align to TRBD2. The germline V gene has CDR1 SGHAT and CDR2 FQNNGV. V was clipped by 0 bases and J by 3 bases; unmatched bases: 0. The CDR3 extends over 14 amino acids. The CDR3 DNA reads TGTGCCAGCAGCTTAGAACTAGCGGAAGAGACCCAGTACTTC. Protein: CASSLELAEETQYF. The variable domain in full, completed from reference TRBV11-2 and TRBJ2-5, reads EAGVAQSPRYKIIEKRQSVAFWCNPISGHATLYWYQQILGQGPKLLIQFQNNGVVDDSQLPKDRFSAERLKGVDSTLKIQPAKLEDSAVYLCASSLELAEETQYFGPGTRLLVL.

V gene TRBV19 combines with J gene TRBJ2-7; D unresolved. Trimming pared 1 base from V and 2 bases from J, leaving 9 bases between. The CDR3 is 14 amino acids. Germline-derived CDR1 and CDR2 are LNHDA and SQIVND (reference sequence). The CDR3 coding sequence is TGTGCCAGTAGTATAGGCCAACCGCCCTACGAGCAGTACTTC. It is translated as CASSIGQPPYEQYF.

For this clone: This likely traces to a read error, being one base from a far larger clone. Distinct nucleotide sequences in the sample also encode this CDR3. This rearrangement joins TRBV30 to TRBJ1-2; 7 positions agree with TRBD1. The CDR3 contains 16 residues. Germline CDR1 is GTSNPN and CDR2 is SVGIG (reference sequence). DNA for the CDR3: TGTGCTTGGAGTGTCAACCCACAGGGGACTCACTATGGCTACACCTTC. The encoded protein is CAWSVNPQGTHYGYTF.

V usage is TRBV4-3 and J usage is TRBJ2-1; D uncertain. The germline V and J ends were trimmed by 0 bases and 6 bases, with 6 bases remaining between them. This CDR3 is 13 amino acids long. Germline V gene lookup returns CDR1 LGHNA and CDR2 YSLEER. CDR3 DNA: TGCGCCAGCAGCCAAGAGAGAAGCAATGAGCAGTTCTTC. Its translation is CASSQERSNEQFF.

V gene TRBV7-8 combines with J gene TRBJ2-3; D remains unclear. The germline gives CDR1 SGHVS, CDR2 FQNEAQ. Deletions cut 5 bases from V and 0 bases from J, with 12 bases between. The CDR3 runs 15 residues. CDR3 in DNA: TGTGCCAGCAGCATATACGGGCTTAGCACAGATACGCAGTATTTT. Protein product: CASSIYGLSTDTQYF. The variable domain in full, completed from reference TRBV7-8 and TRBJ2-3, reads GAGVSQSPRYKVAKRGQDVALRCDPISGHVSLFWYQQALGQGPEFLTYFQNEAQLDKSGLPSDRFFAERPEGSVSTLKIQRTQQEDSAVYLCASSIYGLSTDTQYFGPGTRLTVL.

The chain links TRBV18 to TRBJ2-5, with no clear D. This CDR3 spans 12 amino acids. With 1 base removed from V and 14 bases from J, the gap between germline ends came to 14 bases. CDR1 and CDR2 from the germline V gene are KGHSH and LQKENI. In DNA, the CDR3 is TGTGCCAGCTCACCACTTCCAGAAGGTACTTACTTC. Translation: CASSPLPEGTYF.

This clone showed up just a few times. The rearrangement links TRBV21-1 to TRBJ1-1; no DNA check was done on the table's D call, TRBD1. TRBV21-1 has pseudogene status. This CDR3 is 13 amino acids long. The CDR3 nucleotides are TGTGCCAGCAGCACCCCGACAGACACTGAAGCTTTCTTT. Encoded protein: CASSTPTDTEAFF.

J is TRBJ2-1 and V is TRBV28; 11 bases are a match to TRBD2. The CDR3 spans 17 residues. The J segment lost 0 bases and the V segment lost 4 bases, leaving 5 bases of the junction unmatched. Germline CDR1 is MDHEN and CDR2 is SYDVKM. DNA of the CDR3: TGTGCCAGCAGTTCAACTAGCGGGAGCCGCTCCTACAATGAGCAGTTCTTC. It translates to CASSSTSGSRSYNEQFF.

This chain connects TRBV6-6 to TRBJ1-5; 8 bases map to TRBD1. The junction had 6 bases not matched to a gene; V was cut back by 11 bases and J by 3 bases. In germline, CDR1 is MNHNY, CDR2 SVGAGI (reference sequence). The CDR3 sequence is 13 residues long. CDR3 DNA: TGTGCCTCGACAGGGGACTTCAATCAGCCCCAGCATTTT. The encoded protein is CASTGDFNQPQHF.

The chain carries TRBV28 and TRBJ2-7, with TRBD2 identical over 7 bases. Germline-derived CDR1 and CDR2 are MDHEN and SYDVKM. The CDR3 is 14 residues long. With 2 bases clipped from V and 4 bases from J, the junction kept 5 bases outside the gene matches. The chain's CDR3 is CASSLAGEVYEQYF. Here the CDR3 DNA reads TGTGCCAGCAGTTTAGCGGGAGAGGTTTACGAGCAGTACTTC.

Notes on this clone: One base away lies a much larger clone, so this may be a sequencing read error. The V call is TRBV6-1, the J call TRBJ2-7; 14 positions agree with TRBD2. CDR1 and CDR2 (germline): MNHNS, SASEGT. CDR3 length: 15 amino acids. V shed 6 bases, J shed 1 base, and the junction held 2 bases outside the gene matches. CDR3 in DNA: TGTGCCAGCAGCCGACTAGCGGGAGGGTCCTACGAGCAGTACTTC. Amino acid sequence: CASSRLAGGSYEQYF.

The V gene is TRBV7-3, the J gene TRBJ2-5; 8 bases align to TRBD1. CDR1 is SGHTA and CDR2 is FQGTGA in the germline V gene. This CDR3 has 13 residues. J lost 4 bases, V lost 5 bases, and 3 bases had no gene match. CDR3 DNA: TGTGCCAGCAGCCGGGGACAGGCAGAGACCCAGTACTTC. This sequence encodes CASSRGQAETQYF.

The rearrangement uses TRBV2 and TRBJ1-1; a weak D match, TRBD1 (5 bases). CDR3 size: 14 residues. V was trimmed by 1 base and J by 4 bases, leaving 10 bases between them. CDR1 and CDR2 from the germline V gene are SNHLY and FYNNEI. CDR3 protein: CASSEGGISTEAFF. CDR3 DNA sequence: TGTGCCAGCAGTGAAGGGGGCATTAGCACTGAAGCTTTCTTT.

This chain connects TRBV5-6 to TRBJ1-2, with TRBD1 matching over 10 bases. The CDR3 totals 17 residues. V shed 0 bases, J shed 7 bases, and the junction held 12 bases outside the gene matches. Germline CDR1 reads SGHDT; CDR2 reads YYEEEE. CDR3 nucleotides: TGTGCCAGCAGCTTGGTAGTGGGGGACAGGGGACGGCTTGGCTACACCTTC. As protein: CASSLVVGDRGRLGYTF.

The sample holds one count of this clone. The chain combines TRBV18 with TRBJ1-2; D remains ambiguous. V was shortened by 3 bases and J by 8 bases, with 16 bases between the two germline ends. Germline V CDR1 and CDR2: KGHSH, LQKENI. This CDR3 region has 14 residues. CDR3 amino acids: CASSPSGDSSGYTF. CDR3 bases: TGTGCCAGCTCACCGTCTGGGGATTCGAGCGGCTACACCTTC.